This T cell receptor beta chain was profiled in a study of cytomegalovirus exposure and HLA in healthy donors. The study sampled nominally healthy donors, though unrecorded immune exposures were likely. Study-wide findings and caveats: A later analysis, which compared TCR beta chains of equal frequency, found the HLA-associated ones more clonally expanded. Researchers reportedly found TCR beta sequences accurately predicted most subjects' HLA-A and HLA-B alleles.

The CDR3 consists of 16 residues. CDR1 and CDR2 (germline): SGHDT, YYEEEE. The V and J ends lost 4 bases and 8 bases, in that order; junction bases with no gene match: 12. PCR amplification relied on 60 Vbeta primers (plus 13 Jbeta primers). Assay: immunoSEQ multiplex PCR; the TCRdb copy retains only in-frame clones and omits some. The table shows about 130,000 clones, with around four fifths occurring only once. Regarding this clone: What it binds is unknown.

The sequenced sample consisted of PBMCs. The chain is built from TRBV5-6 and TRBJ2-2, with 9 bases matching TRBD2. The TCR comes from a woman aged 40-49 years in good health and CMV-seropositive. The CDR3 DNA reads TGTGCCAGCAGCCGACCGTTTCTAGCGGGGACGGGGGAGCTGTTTTTT. It is translated as CASSRPFLAGTGELFF.